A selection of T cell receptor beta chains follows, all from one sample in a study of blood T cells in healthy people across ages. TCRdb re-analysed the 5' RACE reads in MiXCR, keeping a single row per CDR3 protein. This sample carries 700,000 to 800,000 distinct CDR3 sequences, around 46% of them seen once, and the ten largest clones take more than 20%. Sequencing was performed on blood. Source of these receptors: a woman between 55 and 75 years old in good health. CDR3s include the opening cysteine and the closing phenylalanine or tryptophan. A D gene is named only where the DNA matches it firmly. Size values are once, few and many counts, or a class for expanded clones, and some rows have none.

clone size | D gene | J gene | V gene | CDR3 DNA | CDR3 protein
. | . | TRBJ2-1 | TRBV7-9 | TGTGCCAGCAGCCCAGCCCACGAGCAGTTCTTC | CASSPAHEQFF
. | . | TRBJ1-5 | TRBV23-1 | TGCGCCAGCAGTCAACTTGGACCGAGGGGGCAGCCCCAGCATTTT | CASSQLGPRGQPQHF
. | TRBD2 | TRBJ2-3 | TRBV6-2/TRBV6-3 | TGTGCCGGCAGTTACGGGGGGGCCCAAGATACGCAGTATTTT | CAGSYGGAQDTQYF
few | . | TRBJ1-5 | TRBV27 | TGTGCCAGCAGTTTATACGCTACAGAAAATCAGCCCCAGCATTTT | CASSLYATENQPQHF
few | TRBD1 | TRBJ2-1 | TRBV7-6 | TGTGCCAGCAGCTTAGCGCCTCAGGGGGACGAGCAGTTCTTC | CASSLAPQGDEQFF
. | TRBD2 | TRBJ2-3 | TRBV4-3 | TGCGCCAGCAGCCGGTATCTAGCGGGGGAAGGGGATACGCAGTATTTT | CASSRYLAGEGDTQYF
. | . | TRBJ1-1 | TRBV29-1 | TGCAGCGTTGGGAGGAGCGGAGTCGGGACTGAAGCTTTCTTT | CSVGRSGVGTEAFF
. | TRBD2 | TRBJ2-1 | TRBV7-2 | TGTACCAGCAGCCCCCGGACTAGCGGGTACAATGAGCAGTTCTTC | CTSSPRTSGYNEQFF
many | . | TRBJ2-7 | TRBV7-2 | TGTGCCAGCAGCTACAGGACTGCCGCCTACGAGCAGTACTTC | CASSYRTAAYEQYF
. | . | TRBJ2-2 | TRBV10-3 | TGTGCCATCAGTGTGGGGGACAACACCGGGGAGCTGTTTTTT | CAISVGDNTGELFF
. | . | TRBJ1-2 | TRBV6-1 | TGTGCCAGCAGTGAAGGGGCTGGAACGTATGGCTACACCTTC | CASSEGAGTYGYTF